One and the same sample provided the 31 T cell receptor beta chains below, sequenced in a study of T cell responses to AZD1222 COVID-19 vaccine. Sequencing was performed with immunoSEQ multiplex PCR; in TCRdb, only in-frame clones are kept and a portion is missing. The sample lists approximately 160,000 clones, 90% seen once, with around 3% in the top ten. Sequenced here: peripheral blood, sampled on day 0 of AZD1222 vaccination. Receptor source: an adult in good health.

This chain connects TRBV25-1 to TRBJ1-3; D gene ambiguous. Trimming took off 3 bases at V and 0 bases at J, with 12 bases between the two ends. The CDR3 length is 16 residues. CDR1 is MGHDK and CDR2 is SYGVNS in the germline V gene. DNA for the CDR3: TGTGCCAGCAGTGATGGGAAGTGGGGCTCTGGAAACACCATATATTTT. Protein sequence: CASSDGKWGSGNTIYF.

J is TRBJ1-3 and V is TRBV3-1 (or the pseudogene TRBV3-2); 7 bases fit TRBD1. Germline CDR1 and CDR2: LGHDT and YNNKEL (reference sequence). V shed 2 bases and J 0 bases; nucleotides not matched to a gene: 10. CDR3 length equals 18 residues. This CDR3 is CASSQIQGPVFSGNTIYF. Here the CDR3 DNA reads TGTGCCAGCAGCCAAATACAGGGGCCAGTTTTCTCTGGAAACACCATATATTTT.

The chain uses TRBV21-1 and TRBJ1-6. TRBV21-1 counts as a pseudogene. This CDR3 spans 12 amino acids. The CDR3 nucleotides are TGTGCCAGCAGCAAAGGGGACGGACCCCTCCACTTT. Residues: CASSKGDGPLHF.

The chain couples TRBV5-1 to TRBJ2-5; 10 bases align to TRBD1. The CDR3 consists of 15 residues. V lost 3 bases, J lost 5 bases, and 7 bases stayed unmatched. Germline V CDR1 and CDR2: SGHRS, YFSETQ. The CDR3 bases are TGCGCCAGCAGCTCCGGGACAGGGGCCGGGGAGACCCAGTACTTC. It is translated as CASSSGTGAGETQYF.

This clone has just one count. V and J are TRBV7-9 and TRBJ1-5; D remains ambiguous. The germline V gene encodes CDR1 SEHNR and CDR2 FQNEAQ (reference sequence). V was cut by 3 bases and J by 5 bases, with 8 bases left in between. This CDR3 region has 13 residues. The CDR3 DNA reads as TGTGCCAGCAGCTTGAACCGTGATCAGCCCCAGCATTTT. Translated: CASSLNRDQPQHF.

This chain uses TRBV30 with TRBJ1-6; a weak D match, TRBD1 (5 bases). V was trimmed by 3 bases and J by 5 bases, leaving 8 bases between them. Germline V gene sequence: CDR1 GTSNPN, CDR2 SVGIG (reference sequence). The CDR3 totals 13 residues. The chain's CDR3 is CAWRGGHNSPLHF. CDR3 nucleotides: TGTGCCTGGAGGGGGGGACATAATTCACCCCTCCACTTT.

This rearrangement joins TRBV2 to TRBJ2-5; D is possibly TRBD1 (5 bases). Trimming pared 3 bases from V and 5 bases from J, leaving 13 bases between. The CDR3 sequence is 14 residues long. Germline CDR1 and CDR2: SNHLY and FYNNEI. CDR3 residues: CASSEVKGQETQYF. The CDR3 DNA follows: TGTGCCAGCAGTGAGGTCAAGGGGCAGGAGACCCAGTACTTC.

The rearrangement links TRBV27 to TRBJ1-6; D is perhaps TRBD1 (6 bases). Per the germline V gene, CDR1 is MNHEY and CDR2 is SMNVEV (reference sequence). This CDR3 spans 15 amino acids. V gave up 8 bases and J gave up 6 bases, with 17 bases separating them. CDR3 in DNA: TGTGCCAGCCTACCTTCGGGGGCTCGTAATTCACCCCTCCACTTT. It specifies CASLPSGARNSPLHF.

J is TRBJ1-1 and V is TRBV6-5, with D possibly being TRBD1 (5 bases). This CDR3 has 15 residues. Trimming took off 2 bases at V and 4 bases at J, with 14 bases between the two ends. Germline V gives CDR1 MNHEY, CDR2 SVGAGI. Here the CDR3 DNA reads TGTGCCAGCAGTTACGGGTTGACGGGGGGCACTGAAGCTTTCTTT. Its translation is CASSYGLTGGTEAFF.

This chain links TRBV5-1 with TRBJ2-1, with D perhaps matching TRBD2 (6 bases). Germline values: CDR1 SGHRS, CDR2 YFSETQ. This CDR3 comprises 12 residues. Trimming pared 3 bases from V and 7 bases from J, leaving 8 bases between. The CDR3 DNA sequence: TGCGCCAGCAGCTGGGGACTGAATGAGCAGTTCTTC. It yields the protein CASSWGLNEQFF.

The genes are TRBV7-6 and TRBJ1-1; tentative D call: TRBD1 (5 bases). The CDR3 is made up of 17 amino acids. V lost 1 base, J lost 1 base, and 16 bases lay in between. Germline V gene lookup returns CDR1 SGHVS and CDR2 FNYEAQ. The CDR3 DNA follows: TGTGCCAGCAGCTTAGATCCCCTCGGGAGGGGGAACACTGAAGCTTTCTTT. This translates into CASSLDPLGRGNTEAFF.

The chain combines TRBV19 with TRBJ1-1; 7 bases are a match to TRBD1. Germline CDR1 and CDR2: LNHDA and SQIVND (reference sequence). J gave up 3 bases and V 4 bases, and 2 bases lay outside the gene matches. The CDR3 runs 13 residues. CDR3 sequence reads: CASSTQGYTEAFF. CDR3 sequence (DNA): TGTGCCAGTAGTACACAGGGGTACACTGAAGCTTTCTTT.

The chain joins TRBV18 to TRBJ2-3, with 14 bases that match TRBD2. Trimming removed 1 base from V and 3 bases from J; junction bases left unmatched: 3. The germline gives CDR1 KGHSH, CDR2 LQKENI. The CDR3 sequence is 17 residues long. The CDR3 region is CASSPLGLAGETDTQYF. CDR3 bases: TGTGCCAGCTCACCACTGGGACTAGCGGGGGAGACAGATACGCAGTATTTT.

This chain joins TRBV7-3 and TRBJ1-6, with D possibly matching TRBD1 (5 bases). This CDR3 spans 14 amino acids. Germline CDR1 reads SGHTA; CDR2 reads FQGTGA. Trimming left V 2 bases short and J 10 bases short, with 12 bases between. CDR3 sequence: CASSLGGEGSPLHF. The CDR3 nucleotides read TGTGCCAGCAGCTTAGGAGGGGAGGGATCACCCCTCCACTTT. The full variable domain, rest sourced from reference TRBV7-3 and TRBJ1-6, is GAGVSQTPSNKVTEKGKYVELRCDPISGHTALYWYRQSLGQGPEFLIYFQGTGAADDSGLPNDRFFAVRPEGSVSTLKIQRTERGDSAVYLCASSLGGEGSPLHFGNGTRLTVT.

This clone was found once. This rearrangement joins TRBV5-4 to TRBJ1-4, with a possible D match to TRBD1 (6 bases). This CDR3 contains 15 residues. The V gene's germline CDR1 is SGHNT and CDR2 YYREEE (reference sequence). Trimming stripped 1 base from V and 4 bases from J, with 11 bases between. The CDR3 is CASSLTGQDNEKLFF. The CDR3 nucleotides are TGTGCCAGCAGCTTGACGGGACAAGATAATGAAAAACTGTTTTTT. Full variable domain (rest looked up from reference TRBV5-4 and TRBJ1-4): ETGVTQSPTHLIKTRGQQVTLRCSSQSGHNTVSWYQQALGQGPQFIFQYYREEENGRGNFPPRFSGLQFPNYSSELNVNALELDDSALYLCASSLTGQDNEKLFFGSGTQLSVL.

The chain has TRBV5-6 and TRBJ1-2; 7 nucleotides match TRBD1. In germline, CDR1 is SGHDT, CDR2 YYEEEE. J lost 3 bases, V lost 4 bases, and 12 bases had no gene match. The CDR3 runs 16 residues. Written as DNA, the CDR3 is TGTGCCAGCAGCCGGGCAGGGGGTCGGATGGACTATGGCTACACCTTC. Translation gives CASSRAGGRMDYGYTF.

The genes are TRBV4-3 and TRBJ1-2; TRBD1 matches 8 bases. CDR1 is LGHNA and CDR2 is YSLEER in the germline V gene. V dropped 3 bases and J dropped 4; count of bases not matched to a gene: 7. The CDR3 has 15 residues. The CDR3 sequence is CASSHSGTGGYGYTF. For the CDR3, the DNA is TGCGCCAGCAGCCACTCGGGAACAGGGGGCTATGGCTACACCTTC.

This clone was counted a single time. The V gene is TRBV12-3 or TRBV12-4, the J gene TRBJ1-5; no clear D. V was pared by 4 bases and J by 2 bases, with 3 bases between. The length of the CDR3 is 12 residues. In DNA, the CDR3 is TGTGCCAGCAGTTCGGGCAATCAGCCCCAGCATTTT. It specifies CASSSGNQPQHF.

This clone has only one observation. The J gene is TRBJ1-3, the V gene TRBV5-6, with D hard to call. The V and J ends lost 4 bases and 0 bases respectively, with 5 bases between them. This CDR3 is 13 amino acids long. Germline V gene sequence: CDR1 SGHDT, CDR2 YYEEEE. This chain's CDR3 is CASSIFSGNTIYF. CDR3 coding DNA: TGTGCCAGCAGCATCTTCTCTGGAAACACCATATATTTT.

The chain recombines TRBV6-5 with TRBJ1-4, with D maybe TRBD1 (6 bases). Between the trimmed V and J ends, which lost 11 bases and 2 bases, there was a span of 18 bases. This CDR3 contains 15 residues. From germline, CDR1 is MNHEY and CDR2 SVGAGI. As DNA, the CDR3 is TGTGCCGGGCGGCAGGGGAGGGTGACTAATGAAAAACTGTTTTTT. It encodes CAGRQGRVTNEKLFF.

The chain couples TRBV27 to TRBJ1-3; D ambiguous. The CDR3 loop spans 15 amino acids. With 2 bases removed from V and 4 bases from J, the gap between germline ends came to 12 bases. Germline loops: CDR1 MNHEY, CDR2 SMNVEV (reference sequence). CDR3 bases: TGTGCCAGCAGTTTAAGCGGGGATGGGGGAAACACCATATATTTT. Translating gives CASSLSGDGGNTIYF.

This chain uses TRBV19 with TRBJ1-3; no clear D. V lost 5 bases and J 1 base, leaving 12 bases between the germline ends. Per germline, CDR1 LNHDA and CDR2 SQIVND (reference sequence). The CDR3 is 15 amino acids. Written as DNA, the CDR3 is TGTGCCAGTAGTCCAAGATTTATATCTGGAAACACCATATATTTT. Its translation: CASSPRFISGNTIYF.

The chain recombines TRBV7-6 with TRBJ1-3; no clear D. The CDR3 totals 16 residues. The ends were cut back, 5 bases at V and 5 bases at J, with 19 bases in the middle. Germline V gene lookup returns CDR1 SGHVS and CDR2 FNYEAQ. As DNA, the CDR3 is TGTGCCAGCAGCCCAGATTCCGTCAGTCTTCGAAACACCATATATTTT. This gives the protein CASSPDSVSLRNTIYF.

The V call is TRBV5-4, the J call TRBJ2-5; perhaps TRBD1 as D (6 bases). Trimming shortened V by 3 bases and J by 0 bases, and 12 bases separated the two germline ends. CDR1 SGHNT and CDR2 YYREEE come from the germline V gene (reference sequence). The CDR3 runs to 15 residues. CDR3 bases: TGTGCCAGCAGCTGGGACCAGGGGAACCAAGAGACCCAGTACTTC. This gives the protein CASSWDQGNQETQYF.

V is TRBV9 and J is TRBJ2-3; D possibly uses TRBD1 or TRBD2 (5 bases each). The CDR3 has 14 residues. Germline CDR1 reads SGDLS; CDR2 reads YYNGEE. With 0 bases removed from V and 6 bases from J, the gap between germline ends came to 11 bases. CDR3 coding DNA: TGTGCCAGCAGCGTAGGTTGGGGGTTGGATACGCAGTATTTT. This gives the protein CASSVGWGLDTQYF.

The V and J genes are TRBV6-5 and TRBJ1-2; D might be TRBD1 (5 bases). The CDR3 length is 13 residues. Trimming shortened V by 6 bases and J by 0 bases, and 8 bases separated the two germline ends. Germline assignment: CDR1 MNHEY and CDR2 SVGAGI. The chain's CDR3 is CASSSRANYGYTF. CDR3 sequence (DNA): TGTGCCAGCAGCAGCAGGGCTAACTATGGCTACACCTTC.

The V and J genes are TRBV7-2 and TRBJ1-1; no firm D call. The CDR3 contains 14 residues. The germline V gene has CDR1 SGHTA and CDR2 FQGNSA. V gave up 1 base and J gave up 0 bases, with 6 bases separating them. The CDR3 DNA reads as TGTGCCAGCAGCTTAGTCCCAGTGAACACTGAAGCTTTCTTT. Its protein is CASSLVPVNTEAFF.

This chain joins TRBV6-5 and TRBJ2-1; the D is unclear. This CDR3 has 13 amino acids. Deletions cut 6 bases from V and 8 bases from J, with 14 bases between. Germline-derived CDR1 and CDR2 are MNHEY and SVGAGI. The CDR3 bases are TGTGCCAGCAGGCCTCCAGGCGTCCATGAGCAGTTCTTC. Its protein is CASRPPGVHEQFF.

This chain links TRBV7-2 with TRBJ1-2; D not certain. Germline V CDR1 and CDR2: SGHTA, FQGNSA. The V end lost 5 bases, the J end lost 2 bases, and 15 bases lay between the germline ends. The CDR3 extends over 15 amino acids. CDR3 in amino acids: CASSPPGRTNYGYTF. As DNA, the CDR3 is TGTGCCAGCAGCCCGCCCGGACGAACGAACTATGGCTACACCTTC.

This clone occurred once. The chain is built from TRBV7-6 and TRBJ2-1; no firm D call. V lost 0 bases to trimming and J lost 3 bases, with 3 bases between them. The CDR3 spans 13 residues. Germline V gene lookup returns CDR1 SGHVS and CDR2 FNYEAQ. The CDR3 region has the DNA TGTGCCAGCAGCTTAGCGGTCTACAATGAGCAGTTCTTC. This encodes CASSLAVYNEQFF.

The rearrangement uses TRBV4-2 and TRBJ1-5; D unresolved. The CDR3 contains 15 residues. The germline gives CDR1 LGHNA, CDR2 YNFKEQ. The ends were cut back, 1 base at V and 5 bases at J, with 12 bases in the middle. As DNA, the CDR3 is TGTGCCAGCAGCCAAGTGGAGGGAAGGGATCAGCCCCAGCATTTT. Amino acids: CASSQVEGRDQPQHF.